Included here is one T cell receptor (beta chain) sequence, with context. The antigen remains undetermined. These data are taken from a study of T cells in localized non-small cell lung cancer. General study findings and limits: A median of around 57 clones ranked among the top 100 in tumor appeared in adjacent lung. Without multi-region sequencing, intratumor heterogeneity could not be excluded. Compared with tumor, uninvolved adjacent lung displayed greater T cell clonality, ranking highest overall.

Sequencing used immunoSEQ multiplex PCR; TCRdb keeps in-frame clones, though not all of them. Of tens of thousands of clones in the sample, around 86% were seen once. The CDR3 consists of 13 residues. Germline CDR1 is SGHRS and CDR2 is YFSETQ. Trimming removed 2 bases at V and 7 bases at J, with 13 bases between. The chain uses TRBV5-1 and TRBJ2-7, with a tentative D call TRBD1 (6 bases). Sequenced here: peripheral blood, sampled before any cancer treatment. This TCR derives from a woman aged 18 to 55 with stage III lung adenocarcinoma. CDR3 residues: CASSFRSQGEQYF. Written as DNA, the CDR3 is TGCGCCAGCAGCTTTCGATCCCAGGGGGAGCAGTACTTC.